This T cell receptor beta chain was observed in a study of blood T cells in healthy people across ages. PCR was performed a second time for about 7 to 12 cycles using a sample-barcoded 5' primer and a J-beta primer mix. The template-switch adaptor was a 5' adaptor with 12 random nucleotides. It tagged each cDNA molecule. TCRdb reprocessed the 5' RACE reads with MiXCR, giving one entry per CDR3 protein. The table lists approximately 320,000 distinct CDR3 sequences, about 25% of them singletons. The CDR3 totals 13 residues. V shed 7 bases and J shed 0 bases, with 12 bases lying between them. Germline assignment: CDR1 SQVTM and CDR2 ANQGSEA. Overall study results and limits: Both higher diversity and more naive CD4+ cells marked long-lived donors when set against aged donors.

This clonotype was seen a handful of times. The antigen remains unidentified. This clonotype was obtained from a woman between 65 and 79 years old in good health. The chain uses TRBV29-1 and TRBJ2-5, with a weak D call TRBD2 (7 bases). The source material was blood. The CDR3 spells CSGLGGDQETQYF. The CDR3 bases are TGCAGCGGATTAGGGGGGGACCAAGAGACCCAGTACTTC.